Listed here is a single T cell receptor (beta chain). CDR1 and CDR2 (germline): SGHNT, YENEEA. V lost 2 bases to trimming and J lost 5 bases; unmatched junction nucleotides: 4. The CDR3 is 17 residues long. This entry belongs to a study of blood T cell repertoires in COVID-19. About the study: The samples span acute and convalescent COVID-19 from the United States, Italy and Spain. In each case, the material was cDNA or gDNA derived from T cells, B-cell-depleted T cells, or PBMCs.

Source study methods: Reference gene primer amplification yielded estimated nucleated cell counts. Data came from immunoSEQ multiplex PCR; TCRdb stores just in-frame clones and leaves some out. V, J and clone size were drawn from that table, and D and trimming were deduced from the DNA. The profile shows fewer than 200,000 clones, approximately 90% of them singletons. This sequence originates from a man in his 60s with acute or convalescent COVID-19. The chain combines TRBV11-3 with TRBJ2-1; TRBD2 matches 15 bases. The source material was peripheral blood. DNA for the CDR3: TGTGCCAGCAGCTTATTTGGGACTAGCGGGAGGCACAATGAGCAGTTCTTC. Its protein product is CASSLFGTSGRHNEQFF.